This TCR beta chain appears in the sequencing data of a study of cytomegalovirus exposure and HLA in healthy donors. Turning to the study itself: Previous work identified 120 million or so unique TCR beta sequences from around 200 million T cells.

Healthy bone marrow donors made up the cohort. Germline CDR1 LNHDA, CDR2 SQIVND (reference sequence). V dropped 1 base and J dropped 4; count of bases not matched to a gene: 6. CDR3 size: 16 residues. For this clone: What it binds is unknown.

Notes on the study in general: Researchers reported in a later analysis that common viral pathogens appeared linked to several top clusters. Across all donors, roughly uniform sequencing depth was an assumption of the presence/absence analyses.

The PCR made use of 60 Vbeta and 13 Jbeta primers. Data came from immunoSEQ multiplex PCR; TCRdb stores just in-frame clones and leaves some out. The sample includes fewer than 200,000 clones, roughly 80% of them seen just once. Sequences were obtained from PBMCs. The source of this sequence is a woman aged 18-29 years in good health and CMV-seronegative. V usage is TRBV19 and J usage is TRBJ2-1; 8 bases fit TRBD1. The CDR3: CASSIGGQALYNEQFF. CDR3 nucleotide sequence: TGTGCCAGTAGTATAGGGGGACAGGCGTTGTACAATGAGCAGTTCTTC.